The 32 T cell receptor beta chains below come from one sample, sequenced in a study of cytomegalovirus exposure and HLA in healthy donors. It was with 60 Vbeta and 13 Jbeta primers that the PCR ran. TCRdb's table, derived via immunoSEQ multiplex PCR, lists solely in-frame clones and lacks some. Counted here are about 150,000 clones, around 80% occurring once; the ten biggest clones make up under 6.5%. Material for sequencing was PBMCs. These receptors all stem from a man in his fifties or sixties in good health and CMV-seropositive.

The chain combines TRBV7-9 with TRBJ1-5, with D tentatively TRBD1 (5 bases). Germline V CDR1 and CDR2: SEHNR, FQNEAQ (reference sequence). Trimming removed 1 base from V and 4 bases from J, with 14 bases in between. CDR3 size: 16 residues. The CDR3 DNA reads as TGTGCCAGCAGCTTAGGCGGCACGGGGGAAAATCAGCCCCAGCATTTT. Protein: CASSLGGTGENQPQHF.

This clone has just a few counts. V is TRBV7-2 and J is TRBJ1-5; D is perhaps TRBD1 (5 bases). Germline V gene sequence: CDR1 SGHTA, CDR2 FQGNSA. The CDR3 consists of 16 residues. Trimming took 5 bases from V and 0 from J, leaving 14 bases between them. CDR3 nucleotides: TGTGCCAGCAGCAAACAACAGGACTATAGCAATCAGCCCCAGCATTTT. Its translation: CASSKQQDYSNQPQHF. Looking up the rest from reference TRBV7-2 and TRBJ1-5 gives the full variable domain: GAGVSQSPSNKVTEKGKDVELRCDPISGHTALYWYRQSLGQGLEFLIYFQGNSAPDKSGLPSDRFSAERTGGSVSTLTIQRTQQEDSAVYLCASSKQQDYSNQPQHFGDGTRLSIL.

The chain employs TRBV19 and TRBJ2-2, with D perhaps matching TRBD1 (5 bases). Germline CDR1 is LNHDA and CDR2 is SQIVND (reference sequence). The CDR3 is made up of 14 amino acids. V lost 5 bases to trimming and J lost 3 bases, with 10 bases between them. In DNA, the CDR3 is TGTGCCAGTAGTTCCGCAGGGTACACCGGGGAGCTGTTTTTT. Protein sequence: CASSSAGYTGELFF.

In this sample, this clone turned up a few times. The J gene is TRBJ2-3, the V gene TRBV2; TRBD1 matches at 8 bases. This CDR3 is built from 14 residues. Germline loops: CDR1 SNHLY, CDR2 FYNNEI. V lost 6 bases, J lost 2 bases, and 4 bases stayed unmatched. CDR3 loop: CASRTGGITDTQYF. CDR3 bases: TGTGCCAGCAGAACAGGGGGTATCACAGATACGCAGTATTTT.

V is TRBV28 and J is TRBJ1-1; 8 bases are shared with TRBD1. Trimming took 5 bases from V and 1 from J; bases not matched to a gene: 12. The CDR3 contains 17 residues. Germline-derived CDR1 and CDR2 are MDHEN and SYDVKM. This chain's CDR3 is CASSQGQGPSTNTEAFF. CDR3 sequence (DNA): TGTGCCAGCAGTCAAGGACAGGGACCCTCGACGAACACTGAAGCTTTCTTT. Using reference TRBV28 and TRBJ1-1 for the parts outside the CDR3, the full variable domain is DVKVTQSSRYLVKRTGEKVFLECVQDMDHENMFWYRQDPGLGLRLIYFSYDVKMKEKGDIPEGYSVSREKKERFSLILESASTNQTSMYLCASSQGQGPSTNTEAFFGQGTRLTVV.

The sample holds a few counts of this clone. The V gene is TRBV25-1, the J gene TRBJ2-1, with 11 nucleotides matching TRBD2. The CDR3 extends over 14 amino acids. Germline V gives CDR1 MGHDK, CDR2 SYGVNS. The V gene end was trimmed by 3 bases and the J gene end by 9 bases; junction bases not matched to a gene: 4. The CDR3 nucleotides are TGTGCCAGCAGTGACCTAGCGGGAGGTGGTGAGCAGTTCTTC. Its protein product is CASSDLAGGGEQFF.

This clone was seen once. The V and J genes are TRBV10-1 and TRBJ2-6; D is perhaps TRBD2 (5 bases). Germline CDR1 WNHNN, CDR2 SYGVQD (reference sequence). The CDR3 extends over 15 amino acids. The V and J ends lost 3 bases and 3 bases respectively, with 9 bases between them. CDR3 sequence reads: CASSDWEFGANVLTF. The CDR3 nucleotides are TGCGCCAGCAGTGACTGGGAGTTTGGGGCCAACGTCCTGACTTTC.

V is TRBV19 and J is TRBJ1-3, with TRBD1 as a possible D gene (6 bases). The germline V and J ends were trimmed by 4 bases and 1 base, with 11 bases remaining between them. Germline lookup yields CDR1 LNHDA and CDR2 SQIVND (reference sequence). This CDR3 comprises 15 residues. CDR3 region: CASSTPTGSGNTIYF. CDR3 nucleotide sequence: TGTGCCAGTAGTACCCCGACAGGTTCTGGAAACACCATATATTTT. The full variable domain, completed using reference TRBV19 and TRBJ1-3, is DGGITQSPKYLFRKEGQNVTLSCEQNLNHDAMYWYRQDPGQGLRLIYYSQIVNDFQKGDIAEGYSVSREKKESFPLTVTSAQKNPTAFYLCASSTPTGSGNTIYFGEGSWLTVV.

This chain links TRBV7-2 with TRBJ2-1; 8 bases line up with TRBD2. Germline V gene sequence: CDR1 SGHTA, CDR2 FQGNSA. With V trimmed by 5 bases and J by 5 bases, 11 bases remained unmatched. This CDR3 has 16 residues. CDR3 DNA sequence: TGTGCCAGCAGCCGTCGAGCGGGGGCTATTAACAATGAGCAGTTCTTC. Its translation is CASSRRAGAINNEQFF.

J is TRBJ1-3 and V is TRBV6-5; D not resolved. The CDR3 sequence is 14 residues long. In germline, CDR1 is MNHEY, CDR2 SVGAGI. V gave up 8 bases and J gave up 0 bases, with 11 bases separating them. The CDR3 region has the DNA TGTGCCAGCTTCGGCGGTGGCTCTGGAAACACCATATATTTT. Translating gives CASFGGGSGNTIYF.

This rearrangement joins TRBV7-6 to TRBJ2-7; D might be TRBD2 (5 bases). V lost 5 bases and J lost 0, with 14 bases in between. The CDR3 runs to 15 residues. Germline loops: CDR1 SGHVS, CDR2 FNYEAQ. The chain's CDR3 is CASSLRAVLSYEQYV. For the CDR3, the DNA is TGTGCCAGCAGCCTGAGAGCGGTGCTCTCCTACGAGCAGTACGTC.

This clone was observed a single time. The chain carries TRBV6-1 and TRBJ1-2; 8 nucleotides agree with TRBD1. V lost 3 bases, J lost 2 bases, and 11 bases stayed unmatched. CDR1 is MNHNS and CDR2 is SASEGT in the germline V gene. This CDR3 is 17 amino acids long. In DNA, the CDR3 is TGTGCCAGCAGTGATAGACCCCCAGGGGGCTGGAACTATGGCTACACCTTC. Translation: CASSDRPPGGWNYGYTF.

This chain uses TRBV11-3 with TRBJ1-4, with a weak D call TRBD1 (5 bases). Trimming left V 4 bases short and J 5 bases short, with 17 bases between. This CDR3 contains 16 residues. CDR1 and CDR2 (germline): SGHNT, YENEEA. Written as DNA, the CDR3 is TGTGCCAGCAGCTCAACTCAGGGTCGACCAAATGAAAAACTGTTTTTT. Translation: CASSSTQGRPNEKLFF.

This chain joins TRBV7-8 and TRBJ2-5, with unresolved D. V lost 5 bases and J 4 bases, leaving 11 bases between the germline ends. Per the germline V gene, CDR1 is SGHVS and CDR2 is FQNEAQ. The CDR3 consists of 13 residues. The CDR3 is CASSGAVGETQYF. Written as DNA, the CDR3 is TGTGCCAGCAGCGGAGCCGTGGGAGAGACCCAGTACTTC.

This clone was seen only once. J is TRBJ2-3 and V is TRBV4-2, with 9 bases fitting TRBD2. The V gene's germline CDR1 is LGHNA and CDR2 YNFKEQ. The CDR3 covers 20 residues. Trimming cost V 0 bases and J 1 base; bases outside gene matches: 14. The CDR3 bases are TGTGCCAGCAGCCAAGATCGGGATAGCGGGGGATGGAGGGGCACAGATACGCAGTATTTT. It is translated as CASSQDRDSGGWRGTDTQYF.

V usage is TRBV11-2 and J usage is TRBJ2-5, with D perhaps TRBD1 (6 bases). The tail of the sequence fits TRBJ2-7 better, so the J call may be wrong. The CDR3 is 13 residues long. Per germline, CDR1 SGHAT and CDR2 FQNNGV. The CDR3 coding sequence is TGTGCCAGCAGCCCAGGGGAACGCTACGAGCAGTACTTC. Its protein is CASSPGERYEQYF.

The chain is built from TRBV7-2 and TRBJ2-1; 8 bases map to TRBD2. This CDR3 contains 16 residues. J gave up 2 bases and V 5 bases, and 8 bases lay outside the gene matches. The germline V gene has CDR1 SGHTA and CDR2 FQGNSA. The CDR3, as DNA: TGTGCCAGCAGCCCTTATACGGGAGGGGCCTACAATGAGCAGTTCTTC. It encodes CASSPYTGGAYNEQFF.

This chain joins TRBV27 and TRBJ2-5; 9 nucleotides match TRBD2. The ends lost 3 bases at V and 1 base at J; junction bases unmatched: 9. The CDR3 runs 17 residues. The germline V gene encodes CDR1 MNHEY and CDR2 SMNVEV (reference sequence). CDR3 coding DNA: TGTGCCAGCAGTTTTCCCATAGCGGGGGCTCTCCAAGAGACCCAGTACTTC. Translated: CASSFPIAGALQETQYF.

This chain connects TRBV10-3 to TRBJ2-1; 7 bases align to TRBD2. V lost 3 bases and J lost 8; bases outside the gene matches: 10. CDR1 and CDR2 from the germline V gene are ENHRY and SYGVKD. The CDR3 is 15 residues long. CDR3 residues: CAISDTTTSVYEQFF. The DNA for the CDR3 is TGTGCCATCAGTGACACTACTACTAGCGTCTATGAGCAGTTCTTC.

The rearrangement uses TRBV29-1 and TRBJ2-5; weak D call: TRBD2 (6 bases). The J call may be faulty, since TRBJ2-7 better matches the DNA end. This CDR3 contains 16 residues. Germline lookup yields CDR1 SQVTM and CDR2 ANQGSEA. CDR3 nucleotide sequence: TGCAGCGTTGAAGATTGGGGGGACGGTGGCTCCTACGAGCAGTACTTC. Its protein is CSVEDWGDGGSYEQYF.

Here the CDR3 reads CASSVSGDSYNEQFF. In nucleotides, the CDR3 is TGTGCCAGCAGCGTTAGCGGGGATTCCTACAATGAGCAGTTCTTC. V usage is TRBV9 and J usage is TRBJ2-1; 8 bases line up with TRBD2. The germline gives CDR1 SGDLS, CDR2 YYNGEE. V lost 2 bases to trimming and J lost 1 base; unmatched junction nucleotides: 2. The CDR3 length is 15 residues.

The chain recombines TRBV18 with TRBJ1-2, with TRBD1 as a possible D gene (5 bases). Germline CDR1 KGHSH, CDR2 LQKENI. V was cut by 0 bases and J by 7 bases, with 12 bases left in between. The CDR3 is 14 residues long. The CDR3 sequence is CASSPPGRAAGYTF. CDR3 coding DNA: TGTGCCAGCTCACCACCCGGCAGGGCCGCTGGCTACACCTTC.

The chain recombines TRBV6-5 with TRBJ2-1; 10 bases are a match to TRBD2. From germline, CDR1 is MNHEY and CDR2 SVGAGI. V dropped 2 bases and J dropped 4; count of bases not matched to a gene: 2. The CDR3 is 15 amino acids. The CDR3 spells CASSYEAGGYNEQFF. CDR3 nucleotides: TGTGCCAGCAGTTACGAAGCGGGAGGGTACAATGAGCAGTTCTTC.

The chain combines TRBV11-2 with TRBJ1-2, with D possibly being TRBD1 (6 bases). Trimming left V 1 base short and J 2 bases short, with 14 bases between. Looked up from germline, CDR1 is SGHAT and CDR2 is FQNNGV. This CDR3 contains 16 residues. The CDR3 loop reads CASSLVGGGVNYGYTF. CDR3 bases: TGTGCCAGCAGCTTAGTAGGAGGGGGGGTCAACTATGGCTACACCTTC.

A single count supports this clone. This chain connects TRBV5-1 to TRBJ1-1; no definite D call. Trimming took off 0 bases at V and 4 bases at J, with 7 bases between the two ends. The germline V gene has CDR1 SGHRS and CDR2 YFSETQ. The CDR3 has 13 residues. CDR3 in amino acids: CASSLVSRTEAFF. The CDR3 nucleotides are TGCGCCAGCAGCTTGGTGTCGCGCACTGAAGCTTTCTTT.

This clone occurred a few times. The chain recombines TRBV18 with TRBJ2-6, with 8 bases fitting TRBD1. The germline V gene encodes CDR1 KGHSH and CDR2 LQKENI. CDR3 length: 17 residues. The ends lost 3 bases at V and 2 bases at J; junction bases unmatched: 6. In DNA, the CDR3 is TGTGCCAGCTCACCTGACAGGGGTGGGCCTGGGGCCAACGTCCTGACTTTC. Translated, it gives CASSPDRGGPGANVLTF.

V gene TRBV4-1 combines with J gene TRBJ2-5; TRBD1 matches at 8 bases. Trimming cost V 1 base and J 11 bases; bases outside gene matches: 9. CDR3 length: 14 amino acids. In germline, CDR1 is MGHRA, CDR2 YSYEKL. CDR3 in amino acids: CASSQAGQAGEQYF. CDR3 DNA: TGCGCCAGCAGCCAAGCGGGACAGGCTGGGGAGCAGTACTTC.

V is TRBV4-1 and J is TRBJ1-2; TRBD1 might be the D (6 bases). Trimming shortened V by 0 bases and J by 7 bases, and 12 bases separated the two germline ends. CDR1 MGHRA and CDR2 YSYEKL come from the germline V gene. This CDR3 has 14 residues. The CDR3, as DNA: TGCGCCAGCAGCCAAGAAGAGGGGGGGGGTGGCTACACCTTC. It codes for CASSQEEGGGGYTF.

The chain recombines TRBV10-3 with TRBJ1-1, with a tentative D call TRBD1 (5 bases). The CDR3 has 15 residues. Germline CDR1 and CDR2: ENHRY and SYGVKD. V was shortened by 0 bases and J by 0 bases, with 8 bases between the two germline ends. Written as DNA, the CDR3 is TGTGCCATCAGTGAGTCGGGACTTATGAACACTGAAGCTTTCTTT. This codes for CAISESGLMNTEAFF.

V and J are TRBV19 and TRBJ2-5; TRBD2 matches at 8 bases. The CDR3 covers 15 residues. Germline values: CDR1 LNHDA, CDR2 SQIVND (reference sequence). V dropped 6 bases and J dropped 5; count of bases not matched to a gene: 11. This CDR3 is CASRVSAGGAETQYF. CDR3 sequence (DNA): TGTGCCAGTAGGGTCTCCGCGGGGGGCGCGGAGACCCAGTACTTC.

J is TRBJ1-1 and V is TRBV6-6; D gene ambiguous. The CDR3 loop spans 14 amino acids. Trimming pared 6 bases from V and 3 bases from J, leaving 14 bases between. Germline V gives CDR1 MNHNY, CDR2 SVGAGI (reference sequence). Here the CDR3 reads CASRNTRAYTEAFF. The CDR3 region has the DNA TGTGCCAGCAGAAACACGCGAGCGTACACTGAAGCTTTCTTT.

This clone was found once. The V gene is TRBV5-1, the J gene TRBJ2-1; D is possibly TRBD1 (5 bases). In germline, CDR1 is SGHRS, CDR2 YFSETQ. Between the trimmed V and J ends, which lost 0 bases and 9 bases, there was a span of 7 bases. The CDR3 has 12 residues. The CDR3 bases are TGCGCCAGCAGCTTGGGGGGCCCTGAGCAGTTCTTC. Protein: CASSLGGPEQFF. Combining the CDR3 with reference TRBV5-1 and TRBJ2-1 gives the whole variable domain KAGVTQTPRYLIKTRGQQVTLSCSPISGHRSVSWYQQTPGQGLQFLFEYFSETQRNKGNFPGRFSGRQFSNSRSEMNVSTLELGDSALYLCASSLGGPEQFFGPGTRLTVL.